This record concerns one T cell receptor (beta chain) sequence. What it recognizes is unknown. The data originate from a study of vaccination effects on CD4 cells after COVID-19. Study-wide context: Vaccine administered to participants consisted of two doses of either BNT162b2 or mRNA-1273.

V gave up 5 bases and J gave up 6 bases; unmatched junction bases: 2. This CDR3 has 12 residues. CDR1 is ENHRY, CDR2 SYGVKD, per germline. Pools of viral peptides were used by the ViraFEST assay to expand antigen-specific CD4+ T cells ahead of sequencing. At the end of roughly ten days of culture, CD4+ T cells were isolated. Infection with SARS-CoV-2 occurred in the person between March and December 2020, and PCR confirmed it. Cultivation was performed at more than 1.5 million PBMC per well with about 9 IU/ml IL-2 and 10 ug/ml peptides added. HIV-1 Nef peptide pool stimulation served as negative control. Clones were sequenced by immunoSEQ multiplex PCR, and TCRdb holds only the in-frame ones, with some missing. Of more than 45,000 clones in the sample, 65% to 80% were seen once.

The material was CD4+ T cells from PBMCs cultured with HIV peptides, obtained before COVID-19 vaccination. This sample's subset: HIV-1 Nef peptide pool negative control/reference culture. The genes are TRBV10-3 and TRBJ2-7; 9 bases fit TRBD2. The TCR sequence derives from a human donor who had a prior SARS-CoV-2 infection. In nucleotides, the CDR3 is TGTGCCATCAGTAGCGGGAGGTTCGAGCAGTACTTC. Translating it yields CAISSGRFEQYF.